The rows below give T cell receptor beta chains drawn from one sample of a study of control samples from healthy donors and cancer patients. This table comes from immunoSEQ multiplex PCR, and its TCRdb copy is limited to in-frame clones, with some not included. The sample carries 70,000 to 80,000 clones, 70% to 90% recorded once. Source material: PBMCs. The receptors were sampled from a woman in her sixties or seventies with head and neck cancer. Both conserved end residues are part of each CDR3. D genes are given only for firm matches. For some rows the clone size is stated as once, few or many, or as a class when expanded; others skip it.

D: NA; size: NA; J: TRBJ2-7; V: TRBV19; CDR3: CASSRELDYEQYF; DNA: TGTGCCAGTTCCAGGGAATTAGACTACGAGCAGTACTTC
D: NA; size: once; J: TRBJ2-1; V: TRBV7-2; CDR3: CASTLNPATSTYNEQFF; DNA: TGTGCCAGCACCTTGAACCCAGCGACCAGTACCTACAATGAGCAGTTCTTC
D: NA; size: NA; J: TRBJ2-3; V: TRBV6-6; CDR3: CASSLPFGAGRTDTQYF; DNA: TGTGCCAGCAGTCTGCCGTTCGGGGCAGGGAGGACAGATACGCAGTATTTT
D: TRBD1; size: NA; J: TRBJ2-6; V: TRBV19; CDR3: CATSARDRVPPGANVLTF; DNA: TGTGCCACCTCGGCCCGGGACAGAGTGCCTCCTGGGGCCAACGTCCTGACTTTC
D: NA; size: NA; J: TRBJ2-7; V: TRBV5-4; CDR3: CASSSAGNVYEQYF; DNA: TGTGCCAGCAGCTCGGCCGGGAATGTCTACGAGCAGTACTTC
D: TRBD1; size: NA; J: TRBJ1-1; V: TRBV20-1; CDR3: CSAGTDTEAFF; DNA: TGCAGTGCAGGGACAGATACTGAAGCTTTCTTT
D: NA; size: NA; J: TRBJ1-3; V: TRBV28; CDR3: CASSLTGGWAGNTIYF; DNA: TGTGCCAGCAGTTTAACGGGGGGGTGGGCAGGAAACACCATATATTTT
D: TRBD2; size: NA; J: TRBJ2-1; V: TRBV5-4; CDR3: CASSHSGNNEQFF; DNA: TGTGCCAGCAGCCATAGCGGGAACAATGAGCAGTTCTTC
D: NA; size: NA; J: TRBJ2-5; V: TRBV2; CDR3: CASSSTETQYF; DNA: TGTGCCAGCAGTTCTACTGAGACCCAGTACTTC
D: TRBD1; size: NA; J: TRBJ1-5; V: TRBV27; CDR3: CASTPGTGWDQPQHF; DNA: TGTGCCAGCACCCCTGGGACAGGGTGGGATCAGCCCCAGCATTTT